This TCR beta chain was sequenced during a study of blood T cell repertoires in COVID-19. The CDR3 spans 20 residues. Trimming at V came to 0 bases and at J to 2 bases, leaving 11 bases not matched to a gene. CDR1 and CDR2 from the germline V gene are LGHNA and YNFKEQ. The table came from immunoSEQ multiplex PCR; TCRdb's copy has only in-frame clones and leaves some out. This table has fewer than 350,000 clones, about 89% appearing once. This chain links TRBV4-2 with TRBJ2-3; TRBD2 matches at 13 bases. Sequencing used PBMCs or T cells enriched from blood (not recorded which). The receptor comes from a man in his 60s who had recovered from COVID-19. CDR3 in amino acids: CASSQDQLAGGPRATDTQYF. DNA of the CDR3: TGTGCCAGCAGCCAAGACCAACTAGCGGGAGGGCCCCGGGCCACAGATACGCAGTATTTT.